A single sample is the source of the 22 T cell receptor beta chains below, sequenced in a study of CD8+CD57+ T cells in acquired aplastic anemia. Patients chosen for sequencing had shown CD8+CD57+ cell expansion by flow cytometry. For CDR3 and TCR beta VDJ profiling, genomic DNA was the template used. TCRdb passed the reads through MiXCR, listing each CDR3 protein once. The table includes 170,000 or so distinct CDR3 sequences, 63% detected once. Specimen: sorted CD4+, CD8+, or CD8+CD57+ T cells (not recorded which) from PBMCs. These receptors originate from a human donor with aplastic anemia.

The gene calls are TRBV9 and TRBJ2-7; 7 bases agree with TRBD1. The CDR3 is made up of 13 amino acids. The ends lost 3 bases at V and 5 bases at J; junction bases unmatched: 5. Germline lookup yields CDR1 SGDLS and CDR2 YYNGEE. The CDR3 bases are TGTGCCAGCAGCGCGAGGGGGCGCGACGAGCAGTACTTC. It encodes CASSARGRDEQYF.

The chain joins TRBV2 to TRBJ2-3; D gene unclear. The V gene lost 7 bases and the J gene lost 5 bases, with 19 bases spanning the gap. This CDR3 has 15 amino acids. From germline, CDR1 is SNHLY and CDR2 FYNNEI. CDR3 bases: TGTGCCAGCAACGGGCAGAACCGCATCAGAGATACGCAGTATTTT. Amino acid sequence: CASNGQNRIRDTQYF.

This clonotype was observed once. The gene calls are TRBV6-1 and TRBJ2-7; the D gene could be TRBD1 or TRBD2 (6 bases each). Germline V CDR1 and CDR2: MNHNS, SASEGT. V was clipped by 3 bases and J by 3 bases, with 24 bases between them. The CDR3 runs to 18 residues. The CDR3 DNA follows: TGTGCCAGCAGTGATGGGGGCCGGGACTCCAGTTTCCTCTACGAGCAGTACTTC. It yields the protein CASSDGGRDSSFLYEQYF.

Points on this clonotype: A read error may produce the germline difference seen at one junction end. The chain combines TRBV19 with TRBJ1-5, with a tentative D call TRBD1 (6 bases). The CDR3 sequence is 14 residues long. Germline assignment: CDR1 LNHDA and CDR2 SQIVND (reference sequence). The CDR3 DNA sequence: TGTGCCAGTAGGCGGACAGCTAATGATCAACCCCAGCATTTT. Its translation is CASRRTANDQPQHF.

The rearrangement joins TRBV5-4 to TRBJ2-7, with TRBD1 identical over 9 bases. Losses at the gene ends were 4 bases for V and 2 bases for J; bases not matched to a gene: 7. This CDR3 has 15 residues. Germline V gene lookup returns CDR1 SGHNT and CDR2 YYREEE (reference sequence). The CDR3 DNA sequence: TGTGCCAGCAGCATGTCCGGGACAGGGCCCTACGAGCAGTACTTC. This sequence encodes CASSMSGTGPYEQYF.

This clonotype was detected many times. The chain joins TRBV5-1 to TRBJ2-1; D gene unclear. The CDR3 has 17 amino acids. Trimming left V 2 bases short and J 0 bases short, with 15 bases between. The germline gives CDR1 SGHRS, CDR2 YFSETQ. The CDR3 region is CASSFPDEAPSYNEQFF. CDR3 DNA: TGCGCCAGCAGCTTCCCCGATGAGGCGCCCTCCTACAATGAGCAGTTCTTC.

V gene TRBV19 combines with J gene TRBJ2-7, with 8 bases aligning to TRBD2. The CDR3 runs to 14 residues. CDR1 LNHDA and CDR2 SQIVND come from the germline V gene (reference sequence). The V segment lost 9 bases and the J segment 6 bases; nucleotides outside the gene matches: 13. The CDR3 coding sequence is TGTGCCAGCAGCCAAGATCGGACTAGCCCCGAGCAGTACTTC. It specifies CASSQDRTSPEQYF.

This sequence joins TRBV20-1 and TRBJ2-7, with 7 positions matching TRBD2. The CDR3 contains 15 residues. V lost 1 base and J lost 0; bases outside the gene matches: 6. Germline assignment: CDR1 DFQATT and CDR2 SNEGSKA (reference sequence). CDR3: CSARGLAASSYEQYF. The CDR3 DNA follows: TGCAGTGCTAGAGGCCTAGCGGCAAGCTCCTACGAGCAGTACTTC.

As concerns this clonotype: One end of the junction fails to match germline, which may point to a read error. This chain uses TRBV7-9 with TRBJ2-2; 8 bases agree with TRBD2. Germline values: CDR1 SEHNR, CDR2 FQNEAQ (reference sequence). CDR3 length: 18 residues. The CDR3 sequence: CASSQDPSGGRNAGELFF. CDR3 DNA: TGCGCCAGCAGCCAAGATCCCAGCGGGGGCCGGAACGCCGGGGAGCTGTTTTTT.

This chain joins TRBV29-1 and TRBJ2-7, with a weak D call TRBD1 (5 bases). The DNA end favors TRBJ2-1, so the J call may be wrong. Looked up from germline, CDR1 is SQVTM and CDR2 is ANQGSEA. This CDR3 is built from 14 residues. In DNA, the CDR3 is TGCAGCGTTGAAGATAGGGGCCTCAACTACGAGCAGTTCTTC. This gives the protein CSVEDRGLNYEQFF.

This clonotype was recorded only once. V and J are TRBV7-9 and TRBJ2-2; D ambiguous. The germline V gene encodes CDR1 SEHNR and CDR2 FQNEAQ (reference sequence). V was clipped by 3 bases and J by 6 bases, with 11 bases between them. The CDR3 length is 14 residues. CDR3 bases: TGTGCCAGCAGCTTTTACGGGCCGTCCGGGGAGCTGTTTTTT. This sequence encodes CASSFYGPSGELFF.

This clonotype turned up a few times. This chain joins TRBV28 and TRBJ2-4; D is possibly TRBD1 (6 bases). V lost 5 bases, J lost 0 bases, and 11 bases lay in between. The CDR3 covers 15 residues. CDR1 and CDR2 from the germline V gene are MDHEN and SYDVKM. The CDR3 coding sequence is TGTGCCAGCAGTCCCTACAGGGAAGCCAAAAACATTCAGTACTTC. Encoded protein: CASSPYREAKNIQYF.

To note about this clonotype: In this CDR3 the conserved last residue, phenylalanine or tryptophan, is missing, so a read error is likely. The chain recombines TRBV29-1 with TRBJ2-2; the D gene is possibly TRBD1 (5 bases). This CDR3 comprises 13 residues. Trimming left V 6 bases short and J 4 bases short, with 12 bases between. Germline CDR1 is SQVTM and CDR2 is ANQGSEA. The CDR3, as DNA: TGCAGCGTGGACATAGGATCCACCGGGGAGCTGTTTTCT. Encoded protein: CSVDIGSTGELFS.

The V call is TRBV25-1, the J call TRBJ1-2; TRBD1 matches at 7 bases. The CDR3 length is 14 residues. J lost 2 bases, V lost 1 base, and 1 base had no gene match. Germline V gene lookup returns CDR1 MGHDK and CDR2 SYGVNS. The CDR3 protein is CASSESGQNYGYTF. The CDR3 DNA sequence: TGTGCCAGCAGTGAATCGGGACAGAACTATGGCTACACCTTC.

There are many counts of this clonotype. CDR3 in amino acids: CASSMGQYGGNQPQHF. The CDR3, as DNA: TGTGCCAGTAGTATGGGACAATACGGCGGCAATCAGCCCCAGCATTTT. V usage is TRBV19 and J usage is TRBJ1-5; possibly TRBD1 for D (6 bases). Between the trimmed V and J ends, which lost 3 bases and 2 bases, there was a span of 14 bases. Germline CDR1 is LNHDA and CDR2 is SQIVND (reference sequence). The CDR3 runs to 16 residues.

J is TRBJ1-5 and V is TRBV2; tentatively, D is TRBD1 (5 bases). The CDR3 runs 17 residues. The germline gives CDR1 SNHLY, CDR2 FYNNEI. V was shortened by 2 bases and J by 5 bases, with 19 bases between the two germline ends. This CDR3 is CASSERWDAAPYQPQHF. The CDR3 DNA reads TGTGCCAGCAGTGAACGATGGGACGCGGCACCCTATCAGCCCCAGCATTTT.

This clonotype has only a few counts. The chain uses TRBV7-9 and TRBJ1-1; D gene unclear. Germline V CDR1 and CDR2: SEHNR, FQNEAQ (reference sequence). V dropped 6 bases and J dropped 1 base, with 12 bases sitting between them. The CDR3 runs 14 residues. CDR3 sequence reads: CASSLLDTNTEAFF. In DNA form, the CDR3 reads TGTGCCAGCAGTTTGCTCGATACGAACACTGAAGCTTTCTTT.

This clonotype came up many times. The rearrangement joins TRBV4-1 to TRBJ1-1; D ambiguous. The germline V gene has CDR1 MGHRA and CDR2 YSYEKL. Trimming stripped 10 bases from V and 5 bases from J, with 17 bases between. The CDR3 consists of 13 residues. CDR3 coding DNA: TGCGCCACCAATTTGGCCTATGGGACTGAAGCTTTCTTT. Translating gives CATNLAYGTEAFF.

This clonotype was seen repeatedly, ten times or more. V and J are TRBV9 and TRBJ1-3; D ambiguous. Germline CDR1 SGDLS, CDR2 YYNGEE. V was cut by 0 bases and J by 2 bases, with 3 bases left in between. The CDR3 extends over 13 amino acids. CDR3 sequence: CASSVETGNTIYF. Here the CDR3 DNA reads TGTGCCAGCAGCGTAGAGACTGGAAACACCATATATTTT.

This clonotype was seen a few times. The chain combines TRBV7-3 with TRBJ2-3; D tentatively fits TRBD1 or TRBD2 (5 bases each). CDR1 is SGHTA and CDR2 is FQGTGA in the germline V gene. The CDR3 has 16 amino acids. Trimming pared 7 bases from V and 6 bases from J, leaving 23 bases between. The CDR3 DNA sequence: TGTGCCAGCACCTACCGGGACCCCGCCGCGGGCGATACGCAGTATTTT. Protein sequence: CASTYRDPAAGDTQYF. The full variable domain, completed using reference TRBV7-3 and TRBJ2-3, is GAGVSQTPSNKVTEKGKYVELRCDPISGHTALYWYRQSLGQGPEFLIYFQGTGAADDSGLPNDRFFAVRPEGSVSTLKIQRTERGDSAVYLCASTYRDPAAGDTQYFGPGTRLTVL.

The chain joins TRBV24-1 to TRBJ2-1; D is tentatively TRBD1 or TRBD2 (5 bases each). The V end was cut by 0 bases, the J end by 8 bases, with 16 bases between. CDR1 is KGHDR and CDR2 is SFDVKD in the germline V gene. The length of the CDR3 is 16 residues. The CDR3 coding sequence is TGTGCCACCAGTGATTTGGTCCCGGGACGGTCCGATGAGCAGTTCTTC. This gives the protein CATSDLVPGRSDEQFF.

This clonotype came up many times. The chain recombines TRBV7-6 with TRBJ1-2, with TRBD1 as a possible D gene (5 bases). The CDR3 has 14 amino acids. The V gene lost 0 bases and the J gene lost 4 bases, with 9 bases spanning the gap. The germline gives CDR1 SGHVS, CDR2 FNYEAQ. The CDR3 nucleotides are TGTGCCAGCAGCTTAGCGCACAGGTCCTATGGCTACACCTTC. It codes for CASSLAHRSYGYTF.